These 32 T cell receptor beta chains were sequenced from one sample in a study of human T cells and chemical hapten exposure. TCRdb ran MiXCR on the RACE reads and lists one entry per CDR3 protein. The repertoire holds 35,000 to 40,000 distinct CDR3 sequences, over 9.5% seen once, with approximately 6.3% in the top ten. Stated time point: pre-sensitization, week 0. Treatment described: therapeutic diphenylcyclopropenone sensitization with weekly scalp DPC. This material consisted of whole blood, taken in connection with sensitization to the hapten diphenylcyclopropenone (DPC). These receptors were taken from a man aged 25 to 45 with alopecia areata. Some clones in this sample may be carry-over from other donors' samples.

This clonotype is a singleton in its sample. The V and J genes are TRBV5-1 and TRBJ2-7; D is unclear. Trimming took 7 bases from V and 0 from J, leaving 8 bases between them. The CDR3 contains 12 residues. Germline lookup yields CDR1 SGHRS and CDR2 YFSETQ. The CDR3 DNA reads TGCGCCAGCCGGCAAAGCTCCTACGAGCAGTACGTC. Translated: CASRQSSYEQYV.

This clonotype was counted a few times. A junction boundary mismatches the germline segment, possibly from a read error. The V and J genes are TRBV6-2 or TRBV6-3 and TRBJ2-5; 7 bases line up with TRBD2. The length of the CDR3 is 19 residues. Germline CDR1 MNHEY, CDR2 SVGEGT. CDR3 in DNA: TGTGCCAACAGTTACTCCCTTGGCCTTCTGGCGGGGGACCAAGAGACCCAGTACTTC. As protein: CANSYSLGLLAGDQETQYF.

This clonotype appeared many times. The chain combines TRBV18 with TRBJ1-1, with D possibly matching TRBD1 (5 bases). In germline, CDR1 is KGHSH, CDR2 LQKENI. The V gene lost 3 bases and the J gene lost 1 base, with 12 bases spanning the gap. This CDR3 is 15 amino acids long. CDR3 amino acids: CASSPWDRSNTEAFF. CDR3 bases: TGTGCCAGCTCACCGTGGGACCGATCGAACACTGAAGCTTTCTTT.

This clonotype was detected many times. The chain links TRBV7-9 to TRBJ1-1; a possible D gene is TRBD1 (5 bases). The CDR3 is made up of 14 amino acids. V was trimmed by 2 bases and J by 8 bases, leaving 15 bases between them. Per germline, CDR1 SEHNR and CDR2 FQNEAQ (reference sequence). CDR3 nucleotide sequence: TGTGCCAGCAGCTTATTGAACAGGTACCCCGAAGCTTTCTTT. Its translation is CASSLLNRYPEAFF.

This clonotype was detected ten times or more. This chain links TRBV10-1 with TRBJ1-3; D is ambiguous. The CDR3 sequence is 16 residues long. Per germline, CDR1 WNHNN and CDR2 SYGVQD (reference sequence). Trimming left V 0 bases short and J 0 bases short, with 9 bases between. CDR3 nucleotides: TGCGCCAGCAGTGAGTCGTCTGGCGTCTCTGGAAACACCATATATTTT. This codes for CASSESSGVSGNTIYF.

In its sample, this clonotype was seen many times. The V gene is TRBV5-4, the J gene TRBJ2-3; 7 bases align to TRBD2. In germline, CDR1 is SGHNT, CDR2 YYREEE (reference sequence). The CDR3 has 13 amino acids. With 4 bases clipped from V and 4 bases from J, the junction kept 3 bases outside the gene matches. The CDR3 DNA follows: TGTGCCAGCAGCCGAACTAGCGCAGATACGCAGTATTTT. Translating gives CASSRTSADTQYF.

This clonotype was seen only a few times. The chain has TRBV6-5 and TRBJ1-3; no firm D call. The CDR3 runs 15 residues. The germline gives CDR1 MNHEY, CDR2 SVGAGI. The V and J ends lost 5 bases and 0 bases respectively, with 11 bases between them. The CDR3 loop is CASSRELSSGNTIYF. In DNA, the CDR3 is TGTGCCAGCAGTCGAGAACTGAGCTCTGGAAACACCATATATTTT.

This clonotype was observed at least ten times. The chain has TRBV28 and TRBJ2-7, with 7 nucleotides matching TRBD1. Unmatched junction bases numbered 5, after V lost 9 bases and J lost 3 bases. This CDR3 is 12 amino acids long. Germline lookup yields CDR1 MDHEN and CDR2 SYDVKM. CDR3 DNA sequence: TGTGCCAGTAGACAGGGTGTCTACGAGCAGTACTTC. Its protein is CASRQGVYEQYF.

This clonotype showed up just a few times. CDR3 protein: CASSLTSGSFNEQFF. In nucleotides, the CDR3 is TGTGCCAGCAGTCTGACTAGCGGGAGTTTCAATGAGCAGTTCTTC. The rearrangement uses TRBV6-5 and TRBJ2-1; 12 bases align to TRBD2. CDR3 length equals 15 residues. Trimming at V came to 5 bases and at J to 6 bases, leaving 5 bases not matched to a gene. Germline CDR1 MNHEY, CDR2 SVGAGI.

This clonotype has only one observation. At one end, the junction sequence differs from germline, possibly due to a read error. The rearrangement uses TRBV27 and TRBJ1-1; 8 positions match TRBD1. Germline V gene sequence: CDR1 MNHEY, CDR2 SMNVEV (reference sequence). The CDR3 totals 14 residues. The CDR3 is CTSSQRQGSTEAFF. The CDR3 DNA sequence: TGTACCAGCAGTCAAAGACAGGGGAGTACTGAAGCTTTCTTT.

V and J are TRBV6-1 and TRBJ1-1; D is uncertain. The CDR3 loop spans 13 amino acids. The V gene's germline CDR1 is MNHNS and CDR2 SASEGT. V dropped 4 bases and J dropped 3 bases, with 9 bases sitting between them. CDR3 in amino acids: CASSVEKYTEAFF. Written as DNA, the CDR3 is TGTGCCAGCAGTGTCGAAAAGTACACTGAAGCTTTCTTT.

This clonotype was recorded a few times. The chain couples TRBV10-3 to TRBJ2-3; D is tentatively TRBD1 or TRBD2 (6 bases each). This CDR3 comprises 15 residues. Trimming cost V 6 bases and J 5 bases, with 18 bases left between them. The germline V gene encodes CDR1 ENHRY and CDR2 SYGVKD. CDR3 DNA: TGTGCCATCAGACAGCTCGGGGGCGAATTAGATACGCAGTATTTT. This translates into CAIRQLGGELDTQYF.

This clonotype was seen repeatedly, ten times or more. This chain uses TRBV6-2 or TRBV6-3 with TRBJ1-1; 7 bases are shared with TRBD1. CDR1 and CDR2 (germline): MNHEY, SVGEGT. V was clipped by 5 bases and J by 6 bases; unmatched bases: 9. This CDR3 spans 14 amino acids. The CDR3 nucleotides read TGTGCCAGCAGTGCCCGGACAGGAGGTTCTGAAGCTTTCTTT. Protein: CASSARTGGSEAFF.

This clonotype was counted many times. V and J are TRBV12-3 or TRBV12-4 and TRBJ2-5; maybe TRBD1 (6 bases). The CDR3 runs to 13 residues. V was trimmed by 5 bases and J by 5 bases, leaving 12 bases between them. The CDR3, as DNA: TGTGCCAGCAGTATTGGGACATATGAGACCCAGTACTTC. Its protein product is CASSIGTYETQYF.

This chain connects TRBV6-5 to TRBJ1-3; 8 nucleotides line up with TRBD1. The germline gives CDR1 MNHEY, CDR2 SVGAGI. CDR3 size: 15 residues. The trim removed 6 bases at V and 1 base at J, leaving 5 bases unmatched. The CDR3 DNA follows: TGTGCCAGCAGAAGAACAGGGGGATCTGGAAACACCATATATTTT. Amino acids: CASRRTGGSGNTIYF.

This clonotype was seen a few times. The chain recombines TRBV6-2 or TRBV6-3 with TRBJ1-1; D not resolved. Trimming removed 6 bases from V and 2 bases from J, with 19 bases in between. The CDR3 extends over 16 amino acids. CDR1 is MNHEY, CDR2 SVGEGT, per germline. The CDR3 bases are TGTGCCAGCAGGCCCTTTGGGCGGTGGGGAAACACTGAAGCTTTCTTT. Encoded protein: CASRPFGRWGNTEAFF.

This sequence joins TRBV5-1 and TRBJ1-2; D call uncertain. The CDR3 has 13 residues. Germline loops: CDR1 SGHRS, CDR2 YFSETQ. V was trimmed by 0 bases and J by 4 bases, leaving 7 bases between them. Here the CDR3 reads CASSLGARYGYTF. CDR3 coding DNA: TGCGCCAGCAGCTTGGGGGCACGCTATGGCTACACCTTC.

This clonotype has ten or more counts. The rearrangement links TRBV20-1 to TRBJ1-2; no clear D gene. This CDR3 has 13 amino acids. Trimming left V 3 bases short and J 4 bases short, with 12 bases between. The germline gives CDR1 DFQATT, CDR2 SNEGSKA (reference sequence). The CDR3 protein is CSASHQESYGYTF. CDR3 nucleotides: TGCAGTGCTAGTCACCAGGAGAGCTATGGCTACACCTTC.

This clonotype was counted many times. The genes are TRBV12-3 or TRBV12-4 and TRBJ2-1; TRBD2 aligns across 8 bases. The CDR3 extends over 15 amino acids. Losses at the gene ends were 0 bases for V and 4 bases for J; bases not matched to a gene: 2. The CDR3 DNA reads TGTGCCAGCAGTTTAGCAGCGGGAGCTTACAATGAGCAGTTCTTC. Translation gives CASSLAAGAYNEQFF.

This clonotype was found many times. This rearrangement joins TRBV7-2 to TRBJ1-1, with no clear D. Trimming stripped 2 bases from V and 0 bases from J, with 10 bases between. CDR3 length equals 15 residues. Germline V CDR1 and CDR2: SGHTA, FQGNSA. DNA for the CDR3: TGTGCCAGCAGCTTACCGGGCCCCATGAACACTGAAGCTTTCTTT. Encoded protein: CASSLPGPMNTEAFF.

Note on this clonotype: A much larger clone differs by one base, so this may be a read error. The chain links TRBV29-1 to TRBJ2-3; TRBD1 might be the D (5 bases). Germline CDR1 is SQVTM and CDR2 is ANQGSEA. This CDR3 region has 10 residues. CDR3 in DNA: TGCAGCGGGGGCGCAGATACGCAGAATTTT. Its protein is CSGGADTQNF.

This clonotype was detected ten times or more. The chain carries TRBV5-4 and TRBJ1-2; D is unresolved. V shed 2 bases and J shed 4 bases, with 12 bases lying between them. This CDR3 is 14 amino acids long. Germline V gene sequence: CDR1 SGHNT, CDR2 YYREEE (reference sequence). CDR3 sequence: CASSFERKAYGYTF. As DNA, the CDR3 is TGTGCCAGCAGCTTTGAACGGAAGGCCTATGGCTACACCTTC.

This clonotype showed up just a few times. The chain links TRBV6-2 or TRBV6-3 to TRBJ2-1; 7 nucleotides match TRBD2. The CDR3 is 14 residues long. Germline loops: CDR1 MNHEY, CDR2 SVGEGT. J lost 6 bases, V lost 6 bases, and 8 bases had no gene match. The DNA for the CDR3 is TGTGCCAGCAGATTCAGGGCGGGAGTCAATGAGCAGTTCTTC. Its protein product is CASRFRAGVNEQFF.

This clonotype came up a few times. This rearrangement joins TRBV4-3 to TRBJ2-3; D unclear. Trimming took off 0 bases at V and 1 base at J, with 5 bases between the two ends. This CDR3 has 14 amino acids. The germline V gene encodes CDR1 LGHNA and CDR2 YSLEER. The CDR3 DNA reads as TGCGCCAGCAGCCAAGAGCTAGGCACAGATACGCAGTATTTT. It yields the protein CASSQELGTDTQYF.

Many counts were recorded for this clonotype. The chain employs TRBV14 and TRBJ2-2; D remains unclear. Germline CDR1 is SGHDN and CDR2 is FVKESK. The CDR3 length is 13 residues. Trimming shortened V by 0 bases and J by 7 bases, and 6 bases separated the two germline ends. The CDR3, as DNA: TGTGCCAGCAGCCAAGATCTGGTCGGGGAGCTGTTTTTT. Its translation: CASSQDLVGELFF. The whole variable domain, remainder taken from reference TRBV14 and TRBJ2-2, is EAGVTQFPSHSVIEKGQTVTLRCDPISGHDNLYWYRRVMGKEIKFLLHFVKESKQDESGMPNNRFLAERTGGTYSTLKVQPAELEDSGVYFCASSQDLVGELFFGEGSRLTVL.

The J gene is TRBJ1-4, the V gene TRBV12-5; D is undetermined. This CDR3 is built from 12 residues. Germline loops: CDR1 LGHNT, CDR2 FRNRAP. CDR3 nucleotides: TGTGTTCTCGTGACAACTAATGAAAAACTGTTTTTT. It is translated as CVLVTTNEKLFF. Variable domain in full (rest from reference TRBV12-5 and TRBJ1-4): DARVTQTPRHKVTEMGQEVTMRCQPILGHNTVFWYRQTMMQGLELLAYFRNRAPLDDSGMPKDRFSAEMPDATLATLKIQPSEPRDSAVYFCVLVTTNEKLFFGSGTQLSVL.

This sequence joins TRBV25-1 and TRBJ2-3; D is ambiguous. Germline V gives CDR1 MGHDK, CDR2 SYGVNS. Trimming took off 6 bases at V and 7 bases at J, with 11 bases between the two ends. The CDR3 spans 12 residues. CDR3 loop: CASSLAFNTQYF. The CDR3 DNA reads TGTGCCAGCAGCTTAGCCTTTAATACGCAGTATTTT.

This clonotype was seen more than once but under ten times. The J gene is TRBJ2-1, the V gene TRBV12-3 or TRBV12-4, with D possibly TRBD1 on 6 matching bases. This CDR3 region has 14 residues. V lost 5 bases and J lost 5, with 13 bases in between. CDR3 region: CASSKHRQDNEQFF. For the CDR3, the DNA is TGTGCCAGCAGTAAACATCGACAGGACAATGAGCAGTTCTTC.

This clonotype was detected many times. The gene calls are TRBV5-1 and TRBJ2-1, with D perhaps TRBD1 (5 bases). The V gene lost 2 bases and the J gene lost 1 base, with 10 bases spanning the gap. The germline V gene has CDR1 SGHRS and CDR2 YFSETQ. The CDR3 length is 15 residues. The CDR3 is CASSFRQGSYNEQFF. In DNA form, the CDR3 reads TGCGCCAGCAGCTTCCGTCAGGGATCCTACAATGAGCAGTTCTTC.

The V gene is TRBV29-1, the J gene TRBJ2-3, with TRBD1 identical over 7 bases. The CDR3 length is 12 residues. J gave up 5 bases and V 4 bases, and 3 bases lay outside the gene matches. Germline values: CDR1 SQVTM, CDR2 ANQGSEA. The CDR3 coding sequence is TGCAGCGTTGCAAGACAGGGAGATACGCAGTATTTT. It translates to CSVARQGDTQYF.

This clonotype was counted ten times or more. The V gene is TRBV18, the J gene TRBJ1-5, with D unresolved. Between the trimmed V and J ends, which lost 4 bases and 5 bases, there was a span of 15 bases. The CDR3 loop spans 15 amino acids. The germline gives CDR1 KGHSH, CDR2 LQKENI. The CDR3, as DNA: TGTGCCAGCTCACTCATTGGACGGGCGGATCAGCCCCAGCATTTT. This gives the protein CASSLIGRADQPQHF.

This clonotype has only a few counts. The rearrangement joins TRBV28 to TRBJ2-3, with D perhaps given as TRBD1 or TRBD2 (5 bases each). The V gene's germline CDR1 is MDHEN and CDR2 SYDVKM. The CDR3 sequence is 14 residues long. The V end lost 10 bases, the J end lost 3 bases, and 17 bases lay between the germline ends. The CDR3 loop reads CATGHSWGTDTQYF. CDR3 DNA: TGTGCCACCGGACATTCATGGGGGACAGATACGCAGTATTTT.